What follows are 11 T cell receptor beta chains derived from one specimen sequenced in a study of OX40 agonist ivuxolimab in advanced cancers. Clones were sequenced by immunoSEQ multiplex PCR, and TCRdb holds only the in-frame ones, with some missing. Of about 20,000 clones listed, roughly nine tenths are singletons. Sequenced here: CD4+ or CD8+ T cells sorted from blood, sampled in a trial of the OX40 agonist ivuxolimab. Source of these receptors: an adult with an advanced solid tumor such as melanoma, head and neck, liver or kidney cancer.

The CDR3 here is CASSQEGRQSTDTQYF. As DNA, the CDR3 is TGCGCCAGCAGCCAAGAGGGGAGACAATCCACAGATACGCAGTATTTT. This chain uses TRBV4-1 with TRBJ2-3; the D gene is possibly TRBD2 (5 bases). CDR1 MGHRA and CDR2 YSYEKL come from the germline V gene. This CDR3 is built from 16 residues. V was trimmed by 0 bases and J by 2 bases, leaving 12 bases between them.

The chain recombines TRBV5-1 with TRBJ2-1; no definite D call. Germline CDR1 is SGHRS and CDR2 is YFSETQ. The CDR3 extends over 16 amino acids. V gave up 0 bases and J gave up 0 bases, with 10 bases separating them. The CDR3 loop reads CASSLEVESSYNEQFF. CDR3 in DNA: TGCGCCAGCAGCTTGGAAGTCGAGAGCTCCTACAATGAGCAGTTCTTC. The whole variable domain, filled in from reference TRBV5-1 and TRBJ2-1, reads KAGVTQTPRYLIKTRGQQVTLSCSPISGHRSVSWYQQTPGQGLQFLFEYFSETQRNKGNFPGRFSGRQFSNSRSEMNVSTLELGDSALYLCASSLEVESSYNEQFFGPGTRLTVL.

The genes are TRBV19 and TRBJ1-1, with D hard to call. Germline loops: CDR1 LNHDA, CDR2 SQIVND (reference sequence). CDR3 size: 13 residues. V lost 7 bases and J 4 bases, leaving 13 bases between the germline ends. In DNA, the CDR3 is TGTGCCAGTATGGACCTGAGGAGCACTGAAGCTTTCTTT. Protein product: CASMDLRSTEAFF.

In DNA, the CDR3 is TGTGCCAGCAGCTTAGGAGTCGACTACGAGCAGTACTTC. It encodes CASSLGVDYEQYF. This sequence joins TRBV7-9 and TRBJ2-7; D not resolved. The CDR3 length is 13 residues. Deletions cut 1 base from V and 3 bases from J, with 7 bases between. Germline-derived CDR1 and CDR2 are SEHNR and FQNEAQ (reference sequence). The entire variable domain, with the rest obtained from reference TRBV7-9 and TRBJ2-7, is as follows: DTGVSQNPRHKITKRGQNVTFRCDPISEHNRLYWYRQTLGQGPEFLTYFQNEAQLEKSRLLSDRFSAERPKGSFSTLEIQRTEQGDSAMYLCASSLGVDYEQYFGPGTRLTVT.

This clone has a single count. The chain employs TRBV15 and TRBJ1-4; TRBD1 might be the D (5 bases). Germline V gene lookup returns CDR1 LNHNV and CDR2 YYDKDF (reference sequence). The V gene lost 0 bases and the J gene lost 8 bases, with 7 bases spanning the gap. The CDR3 has 13 amino acids. The DNA for the CDR3 is TGTGCCACCAGCAGAGAGGGGCGGGAAAAACTGTTTTTT. Protein: CATSREGREKLFF.

This chain connects TRBV5-4 to TRBJ2-2; 7 bases match TRBD1. The CDR3 is made up of 14 amino acids. After removal of 5 bases from V and 2 bases from J, the junction contained 3 bases not matched to a gene. Germline CDR1 SGHNT, CDR2 YYREEE (reference sequence). DNA for the CDR3: TGTGCCAGCAGACAGGGGATAAACACCGGGGAGCTGTTTTTT. Its protein product is CASRQGINTGELFF. Full variable domain (remainder filled in from reference TRBV5-4 and TRBJ2-2): ETGVTQSPTHLIKTRGQQVTLRCSSQSGHNTVSWYQQALGQGPQFIFQYYREEENGRGNFPPRFSGLQFPNYSSELNVNALELDDSALYLCASRQGINTGELFFGEGSRLTVL.

The gene calls are TRBV5-1 and TRBJ1-1; D unclear. V was trimmed by 0 bases and J by 1 base, leaving 4 bases between them. Germline lookup yields CDR1 SGHRS and CDR2 YFSETQ. There are 13 residues in the CDR3. CDR3 sequence: CASSLDQNTEAFF. The CDR3 coding sequence is TGCGCCAGCAGCTTGGATCAGAACACTGAAGCTTTCTTT. The complete variable domain, with remaining parts taken from reference TRBV5-1 and TRBJ1-1, reads KAGVTQTPRYLIKTRGQQVTLSCSPISGHRSVSWYQQTPGQGLQFLFEYFSETQRNKGNFPGRFSGRQFSNSRSEMNVSTLELGDSALYLCASSLDQNTEAFFGQGTRLTVV.

This sequence joins TRBV2 and TRBJ2-5; possibly TRBD2 for D (5 bases). Looked up from germline, CDR1 is SNHLY and CDR2 is FYNNEI. This CDR3 contains 13 residues. Deletions cut 5 bases from V and 0 bases from J, with 7 bases between. CDR3 region: CASSRGNQETQYF. In DNA, the CDR3 is TGTGCCAGCAGTAGAGGGAACCAAGAGACCCAGTACTTC.

The chain employs TRBV19 and TRBJ1-1; D may be TRBD1 (6 bases). Between the trimmed V and J ends, which lost 1 base and 3 bases, there was a span of 12 bases. Germline CDR1 reads LNHDA; CDR2 reads SQIVND (reference sequence). The CDR3 totals 15 residues. The CDR3 is CASSIGGGRDTEAFF. The CDR3 DNA sequence: TGTGCCAGTAGTATAGGAGGGGGGAGGGACACTGAAGCTTTCTTT.

This chain connects TRBV9 to TRBJ2-1, with unresolved D. V was cut by 0 bases and J by 9 bases, with 13 bases left in between. This CDR3 is built from 14 residues. CDR1 and CDR2 from the germline V gene are SGDLS and YYNGEE. In DNA, the CDR3 is TGTGCCAGCAGCGTAGTGGGATCCCTTAGTGAGCAGTTCTTC. As protein: CASSVVGSLSEQFF. The whole variable domain, filled in from reference TRBV9 and TRBJ2-1, reads DSGVTQTPKHLITATGQRVTLRCSPRSGDLSVYWYQQSLDQGLQFLIQYYNGEERAKGNILERFSAQQFPDLHSELNLSSLELGDSALYFCASSVVGSLSEQFFGPGTRLTVL.

This chain joins TRBV19 and TRBJ2-6; perhaps TRBD2 as D (5 bases). There are 15 residues in the CDR3. Germline V gene sequence: CDR1 LNHDA, CDR2 SQIVND (reference sequence). V lost 5 bases and J lost 2, with 10 bases in between. The chain's CDR3 is CASSGARAGANVLTF. The CDR3 nucleotides are TGTGCCAGTAGTGGAGCGAGGGCTGGGGCCAACGTCCTGACTTTC. Based on the CDR3 plus reference TRBV19 and TRBJ2-6, the full variable domain is DGGITQSPKYLFRKEGQNVTLSCEQNLNHDAMYWYRQDPGQGLRLIYYSQIVNDFQKGDIAEGYSVSREKKESFPLTVTSAQKNPTAFYLCASSGARAGANVLTFGAGSRLTVL.